These 28 T cell receptor beta chains came from one sample sequenced in a study of T cells in Graves' hyperthyroidism and ophthalmopathy. Amplified TCR beta CDR3 regions derived from RNA transcripts. The HTBI set primed first-round TCR CDR3 RT-PCR. TCRdb independently ran MiXCR on the multiplex PCR reads; one entry per CDR3 protein. The repertoire has some 300,000 distinct CDR3 sequences, about 19% of them found once; the top ten carry under 45%. Sequences were obtained from blood. These receptors all come from a man in his forties or fifties with Graves' ophthalmopathy.

The chain couples TRBV6-4 to TRBJ2-7; perhaps TRBD1 as D (6 bases). This CDR3 is built from 14 residues. Looked up from germline, CDR1 is MRHNA and CDR2 is SNTAGT. Deletions cut 3 bases from V and 0 bases from J, with 9 bases between. Here the CDR3 reads CASSESRGSYEQYF. CDR3 bases: TGTGCCAGCAGTGAAAGCAGGGGCTCCTACGAGCAGTACTTC.

There are many counts of this clonotype. The gene calls are TRBV12-3 or TRBV12-4 and TRBJ2-1, with D maybe TRBD2 (5 bases). Trimming removed 7 bases from V and 9 bases from J, with 10 bases in between. The CDR3 covers 11 residues. The DNA for the CDR3 is TGTGCCAGCATATCCCGGGGTGAGCAGTTCTTC. Protein product: CASISRGEQFF.

This chain uses TRBV29-1 with TRBJ2-7; TRBD1 matches at 7 bases. Per the germline V gene, CDR1 is SQVTM and CDR2 is ANQGSEA. This CDR3 contains 14 residues. V was pared by 6 bases and J by 6 bases, with 14 bases of the junction left unmatched. CDR3 in amino acids: CSVTPGTVFTEQYF. CDR3 sequence (DNA): TGCAGCGTAACCCCCGGGACAGTTTTCACCGAGCAGTACTTC.

This clonotype was picked up a small number of times. This chain connects TRBV7-8 to TRBJ2-5, with 8 bases fitting TRBD1. CDR3 size: 16 residues. The V gene's germline CDR1 is SGHVS and CDR2 FQNEAQ. Unmatched junction bases numbered 8, after V lost 1 base and J lost 4 bases. Written as DNA, the CDR3 is TGTGCCAGCAGCTTAGAAGCTTCAGGGGGCCGAGAGACCCAGTACTTC. Its translation: CASSLEASGGRETQYF.

This clonotype was recorded at least ten times. This chain uses TRBV28 with TRBJ2-3; 9 bases agree with TRBD2. The CDR3 totals 16 residues. Germline CDR1 MDHEN, CDR2 SYDVKM. V gave up 6 bases and J gave up 7 bases; unmatched junction bases: 14. In DNA, the CDR3 is TGTGCCAGCAGCTCTGACGCGGGAGGGCCGGTCTATACGCAGTATTTT. It translates to CASSSDAGGPVYTQYF.

The V and J genes are TRBV19 and TRBJ2-1; TRBD2 is a possible D gene (6 bases). Germline CDR1 LNHDA, CDR2 SQIVND (reference sequence). The CDR3 contains 16 residues. Trimming removed 5 bases at V and 2 bases at J, with 16 bases between. CDR3 sequence (DNA): TGTGCCAGTAGTCTTGAGACTAGGGCTCCCTACAATGAGCAGTTCTTC. Translation gives CASSLETRAPYNEQFF.

At least ten counts were recorded for this clonotype. This chain joins TRBV20-1 and TRBJ2-7, with 11 bases identical to TRBD2. The germline CDR1 and CDR2 sequences are DFQATT and SNEGSKA (reference sequence). The V gene end was trimmed by 3 bases and the J gene end by 7 bases; junction bases not matched to a gene: 8. This CDR3 has 14 amino acids. The CDR3 region is CSASELAGVGEQYF. CDR3 DNA sequence: TGCAGTGCTAGCGAACTAGCGGGAGTAGGGGAGCAGTACTTC.

This clonotype was counted ten times or more. The chain recombines TRBV2 with TRBJ1-5; D is unresolved. Trimming left V 6 bases short and J 5 bases short, with 11 bases between. This CDR3 is 13 amino acids long. The V gene's germline CDR1 is SNHLY and CDR2 FYNNEI. Here the CDR3 DNA reads TGTGCCAGCAGAAGGGTCCGCGATCAGCCCCAGCATTTT. Translation gives CASRRVRDQPQHF.

The V and J genes are TRBV28 and TRBJ1-5; perhaps TRBD1 as D (5 bases). The CDR3 is made up of 15 amino acids. The germline V gene has CDR1 MDHEN and CDR2 SYDVKM. Deletions cut 5 bases from V and 2 bases from J, with 13 bases between. The CDR3 DNA reads TGTGCCAGCAGTGCCGGGACCGGGGGCAATCAGCCCCAGCATTTT. Its protein product is CASSAGTGGNQPQHF. The whole variable domain, filled in from reference TRBV28 and TRBJ1-5, reads DVKVTQSSRYLVKRTGEKVFLECVQDMDHENMFWYRQDPGLGLRLIYFSYDVKMKEKGDIPEGYSVSREKKERFSLILESASTNQTSMYLCASSAGTGGNQPQHFGDGTRLSIL.

The chain carries TRBV28 and TRBJ2-5; D not resolved. This CDR3 spans 13 amino acids. The germline V and J ends were trimmed by 4 bases and 5 bases, with 11 bases remaining between them. CDR1 and CDR2 from the germline V gene are MDHEN and SYDVKM. This chain's CDR3 is CASSSAGQETQYF. In DNA, the CDR3 is TGTGCCAGCAGTTCGGCCGGTCAGGAGACCCAGTACTTC.

This clonotype was seen repeatedly, ten times or more. The chain recombines TRBV7-9 with TRBJ2-2; D is possibly TRBD2 (6 bases). The germline CDR1 and CDR2 sequences are SEHNR and FQNEAQ (reference sequence). This CDR3 has 15 amino acids. Trimming took off 6 bases at V and 5 bases at J, with 16 bases between the two ends. The CDR3 region is CASSQAGPRTGELFF. CDR3 coding DNA: TGTGCCAGCAGTCAAGCGGGCCCGCGGACCGGGGAGCTGTTTTTT.

The sample holds a few counts of this clonotype. This sequence joins TRBV6-1 and TRBJ1-6; the D gene is possibly TRBD1 (5 bases). The V end was cut by 5 bases, the J end by 7 bases, with 12 bases between. CDR1 and CDR2 from the germline V gene are MNHNS and SASEGT. There are 14 residues in the CDR3. CDR3 coding DNA: TGTGCCAGCAGTTCCCAGGGTTGGAATTCACCCCTCCACTTT. Protein sequence: CASSSQGWNSPLHF.

The table lists this clonotype with many counts. The chain recombines TRBV12-3 or TRBV12-4 with TRBJ2-4, with 8 nucleotides matching TRBD2. The length of the CDR3 is 12 residues. V lost 6 bases to trimming and J lost 9 bases; unmatched junction nucleotides: 4. CDR3 in DNA: TGTGCCAGCAGCCTAAGCGGGGGCATTCAGTACTTC. Amino acids: CASSLSGGIQYF.

The sample holds many counts of this clonotype. The rearrangement joins TRBV2 to TRBJ2-3; TRBD1 matches at 8 bases. Trimming took 7 bases from V and 1 from J; bases not matched to a gene: 4. The germline CDR1 and CDR2 sequences are SNHLY and FYNNEI. CDR3 length: 14 residues. The CDR3 coding sequence is TGTGCCAGCATCGACAGGGGACGCACAGATACGCAGTATTTT. It encodes CASIDRGRTDTQYF.

This clonotype was recorded at least ten times. CDR3 residues: CSVEDPGPGYEQYF. As DNA, the CDR3 is TGCAGCGTTGAAGATCCGGGCCCTGGATACGAGCAGTACTTC. The chain carries TRBV29-1 and TRBJ2-7; no clear D. The CDR3 runs to 14 residues. Germline V gives CDR1 SQVTM, CDR2 ANQGSEA. V lost 0 bases, J lost 4 bases, and 13 bases lay in between.

This clonotype was seen only a few times. The gene calls are TRBV5-6 and TRBJ2-1; D uncertain. The CDR3 loop spans 12 amino acids. Trimming removed 3 bases at V and 8 bases at J, with 9 bases between. Per the germline V gene, CDR1 is SGHDT and CDR2 is YYEEEE. CDR3 nucleotides: TGTGCCAGCAGCTCCCCCAGCGATGAGCAGTTCTTC. Its protein product is CASSSPSDEQFF.

V is TRBV7-8 and J is TRBJ1-5, with no clear D. The CDR3 is made up of 18 amino acids. Germline CDR1 reads SGHVS; CDR2 reads FQNEAQ. V shed 5 bases and J shed 0 bases, with 20 bases lying between them. The CDR3 bases are TGTGCCAGCAGCCCTCAAGGGTCCGGGGTATATAGCAATCAGCCCCAGCATTTT. Its translation: CASSPQGSGVYSNQPQHF.

The gene calls are TRBV5-6 and TRBJ2-7; 11 bases are shared with TRBD2. Trimming removed 4 bases from V and 3 bases from J; junction bases left unmatched: 6. This CDR3 comprises 15 residues. Germline CDR1 is SGHDT and CDR2 is YYEEEE. The CDR3 nucleotides read TGTGCCAGCAGCGGGGGACTAGCGGAACACTACGAGCAGTACTTC. It translates to CASSGGLAEHYEQYF.

This chain uses TRBV7-3 with TRBJ1-1, with unresolved D. This CDR3 has 15 residues. From germline, CDR1 is SGHTA and CDR2 FQGTGA. Between the trimmed V and J ends, which lost 5 bases and 4 bases, there was a span of 17 bases. The CDR3 sequence is CASSMAGGWATEAFF. The CDR3 DNA sequence: TGTGCCAGCAGCATGGCGGGCGGGTGGGCCACTGAAGCTTTCTTT.

This clonotype came up many times. The chain carries TRBV28 and TRBJ1-1; no definite D call. The CDR3 spans 13 residues. Trimming shortened V by 10 bases and J by 0 bases, and 12 bases separated the two germline ends. Germline V CDR1 and CDR2: MDHEN, SYDVKM. CDR3 nucleotides: TGTGCCACCTTCAGTCTCATGAACACTGAAGCTTTCTTT. Its protein product is CATFSLMNTEAFF.

This clonotype was counted ten times or more. The J gene is TRBJ1-1, the V gene TRBV7-8; weak D call: TRBD1 (5 bases). This CDR3 has 13 residues. V lost 5 bases to trimming and J lost 0 bases, with 7 bases between them. The germline V gene encodes CDR1 SGHVS and CDR2 FQNEAQ. In nucleotides, the CDR3 is TGTGCCAGCAGCATAGGGGTGAACACTGAAGCTTTCTTT. Translating it yields CASSIGVNTEAFF.

The sample holds a few counts of this clonotype. This chain connects TRBV20-1 to TRBJ2-7; D could derive from TRBD1 or TRBD2 (5 bases each). CDR1 and CDR2 from the germline V gene are DFQATT and SNEGSKA (reference sequence). There are 14 residues in the CDR3. V lost 5 bases to trimming and J lost 2 bases, with 16 bases between them. The CDR3 reads CSARPGTVTYEQYF. DNA of the CDR3: TGCAGTGCTCGCCCCGGGACGGTTACCTACGAGCAGTACTTC.

The chain uses TRBV6-2 or TRBV6-3 and TRBJ1-1, with D perhaps TRBD1 (5 bases). Germline V gene lookup returns CDR1 MNHEY and CDR2 SVGEGT. V was trimmed by 8 bases and J by 3 bases, leaving 13 bases between them. This CDR3 has 13 amino acids. The CDR3 is CASGWGGDTEAFF. CDR3 nucleotide sequence: TGTGCCAGCGGTTGGGGGGGTGACACTGAAGCTTTCTTT.

This clonotype was seen many times. The CDR3 here is CASSSGGSGNQPQHF. CDR3 in DNA: TGTGCCAGCAGTTCAGGGGGCTCGGGCAATCAGCCCCAGCATTTT. The genes are TRBV28 and TRBJ1-5; 8 bases align to TRBD1. The junction had 4 bases not matched to a gene; V was cut back by 4 bases and J by 2 bases. Germline CDR1 MDHEN, CDR2 SYDVKM. The CDR3 runs to 15 residues. Using reference TRBV28 and TRBJ1-5 for the parts outside the CDR3, the full variable domain is DVKVTQSSRYLVKRTGEKVFLECVQDMDHENMFWYRQDPGLGLRLIYFSYDVKMKEKGDIPEGYSVSREKKERFSLILESASTNQTSMYLCASSSGGSGNQPQHFGDGTRLSIL.

CDR3 residues: CSASGLVYEQYF. The CDR3 DNA reads as TGCAGTGCCTCGGGACTCGTCTACGAGCAGTACTTC. The V and J genes are TRBV20-1 and TRBJ2-7, with a tentative D call TRBD2 (6 bases). Germline loops: CDR1 DFQATT, CDR2 SNEGSKA (reference sequence). Trimming took 6 bases from V and 3 from J, leaving 12 bases between them. There are 12 residues in the CDR3.

This clonotype was seen ten or more times. This chain connects TRBV30 to TRBJ1-2, with 10 bases aligning to TRBD1. This CDR3 comprises 14 residues. V trimming: 0 bases; J trimming: 7 bases; junction bases outside the gene matches: 5. In germline, CDR1 is GTSNPN, CDR2 SVGIG (reference sequence). The CDR3 sequence: CAWSVDRGIGGYTF. CDR3 DNA sequence: TGTGCCTGGAGTGTGGACAGGGGGATCGGTGGCTACACCTTC.

This clonotype was counted between two and nine times. This chain uses TRBV6-1 with TRBJ1-5; maybe TRBD1 (5 bases). Germline V gene sequence: CDR1 MNHNS, CDR2 SASEGT. V lost 8 bases to trimming and J lost 7 bases, with 15 bases between them. The CDR3 has 13 residues. In nucleotides, the CDR3 is TGTGCCAGCTGTTCCAGGGCTGGGCAGCCCCAGCATTTT. Encoded protein: CASCSRAGQPQHF.

This chain connects TRBV5-1 to TRBJ2-3; perhaps TRBD1 as D (7 bases). This CDR3 has 15 residues. Per the germline V gene, CDR1 is SGHRS and CDR2 is YFSETQ. Trimming took off 0 bases at V and 3 bases at J, with 11 bases between the two ends. CDR3: CASSLGGTATDTQYF. Written as DNA, the CDR3 is TGCGCCAGCAGCTTGGGCGGGACAGCTACAGATACGCAGTATTTT.